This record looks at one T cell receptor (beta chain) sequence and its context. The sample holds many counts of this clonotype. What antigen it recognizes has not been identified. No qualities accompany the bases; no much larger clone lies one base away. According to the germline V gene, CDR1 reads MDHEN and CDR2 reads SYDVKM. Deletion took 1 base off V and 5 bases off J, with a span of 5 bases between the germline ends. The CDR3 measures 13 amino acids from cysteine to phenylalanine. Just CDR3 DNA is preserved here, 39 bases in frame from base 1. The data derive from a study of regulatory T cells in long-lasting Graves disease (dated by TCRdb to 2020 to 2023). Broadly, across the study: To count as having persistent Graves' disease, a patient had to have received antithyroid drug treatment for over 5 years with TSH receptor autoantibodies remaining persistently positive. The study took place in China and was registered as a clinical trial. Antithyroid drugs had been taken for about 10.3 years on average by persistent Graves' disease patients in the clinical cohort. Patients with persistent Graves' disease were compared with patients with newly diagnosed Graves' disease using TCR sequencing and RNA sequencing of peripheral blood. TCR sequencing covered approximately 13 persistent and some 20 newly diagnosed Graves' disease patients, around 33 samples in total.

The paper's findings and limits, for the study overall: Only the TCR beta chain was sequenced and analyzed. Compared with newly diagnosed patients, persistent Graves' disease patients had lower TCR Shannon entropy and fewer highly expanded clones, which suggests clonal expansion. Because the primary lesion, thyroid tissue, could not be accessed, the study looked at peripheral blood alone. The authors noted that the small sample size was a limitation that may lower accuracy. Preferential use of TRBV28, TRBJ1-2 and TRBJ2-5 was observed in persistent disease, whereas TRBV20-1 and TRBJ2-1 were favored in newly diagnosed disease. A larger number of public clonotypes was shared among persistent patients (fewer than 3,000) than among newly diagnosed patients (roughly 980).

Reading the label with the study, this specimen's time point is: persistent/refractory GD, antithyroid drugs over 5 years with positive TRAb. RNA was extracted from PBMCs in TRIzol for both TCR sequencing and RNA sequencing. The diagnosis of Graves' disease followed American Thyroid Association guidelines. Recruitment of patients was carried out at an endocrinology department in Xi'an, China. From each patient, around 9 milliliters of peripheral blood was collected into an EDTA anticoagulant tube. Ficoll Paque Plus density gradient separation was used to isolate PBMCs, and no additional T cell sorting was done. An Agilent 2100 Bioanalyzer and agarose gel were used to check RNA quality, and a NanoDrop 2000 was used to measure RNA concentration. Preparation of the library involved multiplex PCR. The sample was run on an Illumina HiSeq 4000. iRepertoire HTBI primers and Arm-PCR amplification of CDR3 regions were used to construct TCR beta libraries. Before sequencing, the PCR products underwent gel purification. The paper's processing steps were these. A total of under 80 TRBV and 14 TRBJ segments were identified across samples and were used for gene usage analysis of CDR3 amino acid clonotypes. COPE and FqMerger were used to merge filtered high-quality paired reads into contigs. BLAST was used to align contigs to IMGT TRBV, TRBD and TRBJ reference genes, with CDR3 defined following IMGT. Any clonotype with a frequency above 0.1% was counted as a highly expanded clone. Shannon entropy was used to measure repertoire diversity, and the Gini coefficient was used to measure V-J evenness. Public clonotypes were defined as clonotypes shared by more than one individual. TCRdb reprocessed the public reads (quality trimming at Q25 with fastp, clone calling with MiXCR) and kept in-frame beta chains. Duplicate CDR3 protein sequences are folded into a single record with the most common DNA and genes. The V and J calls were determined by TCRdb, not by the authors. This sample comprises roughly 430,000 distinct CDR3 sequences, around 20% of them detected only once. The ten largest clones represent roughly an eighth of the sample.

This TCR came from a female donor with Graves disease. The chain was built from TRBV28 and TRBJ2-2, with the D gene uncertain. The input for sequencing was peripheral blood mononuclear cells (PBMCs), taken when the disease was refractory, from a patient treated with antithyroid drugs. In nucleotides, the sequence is TGTGCCAGCAGTTTATTTGGTACCGGGGAGCTGTTTTTT. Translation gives CASSLFGTGELFF.